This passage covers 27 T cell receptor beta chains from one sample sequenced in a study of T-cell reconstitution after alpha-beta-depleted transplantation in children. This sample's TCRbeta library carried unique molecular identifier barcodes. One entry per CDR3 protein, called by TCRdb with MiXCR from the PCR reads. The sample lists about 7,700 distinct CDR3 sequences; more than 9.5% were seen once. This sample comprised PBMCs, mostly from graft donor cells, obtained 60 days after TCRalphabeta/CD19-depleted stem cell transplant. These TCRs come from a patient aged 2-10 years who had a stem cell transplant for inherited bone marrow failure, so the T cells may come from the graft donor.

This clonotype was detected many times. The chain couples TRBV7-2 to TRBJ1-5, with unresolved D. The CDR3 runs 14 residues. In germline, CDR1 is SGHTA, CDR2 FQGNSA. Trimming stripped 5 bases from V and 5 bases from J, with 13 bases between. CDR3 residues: CASSLTQRDQPQHF. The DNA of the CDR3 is TGTGCCAGCAGCCTAACACAGAGGGATCAGCCCCAGCATTTT.

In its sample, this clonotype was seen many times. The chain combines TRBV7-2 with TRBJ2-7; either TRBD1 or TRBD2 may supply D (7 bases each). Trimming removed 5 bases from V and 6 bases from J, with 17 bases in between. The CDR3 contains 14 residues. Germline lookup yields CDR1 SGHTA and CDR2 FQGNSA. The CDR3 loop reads CASSPRQGGREQYF. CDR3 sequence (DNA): TGTGCCAGCAGCCCTCGACAGGGAGGGCGCGAGCAGTACTTC.

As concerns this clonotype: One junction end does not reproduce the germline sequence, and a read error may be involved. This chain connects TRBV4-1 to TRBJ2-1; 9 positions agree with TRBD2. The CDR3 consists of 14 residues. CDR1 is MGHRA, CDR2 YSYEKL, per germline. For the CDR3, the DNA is TGTGCCAGGGGCTTCGGGCTAGCGGGAATTGAGCAGTTCTTC. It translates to CARGFGLAGIEQFF.

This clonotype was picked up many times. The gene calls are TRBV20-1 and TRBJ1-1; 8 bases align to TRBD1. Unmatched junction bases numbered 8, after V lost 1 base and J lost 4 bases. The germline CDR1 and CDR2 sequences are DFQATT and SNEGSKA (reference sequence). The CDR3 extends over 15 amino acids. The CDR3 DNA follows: TGCAGTGCTAGAGCCAATCCCGACAGGGGCACTGAAGCTTTCTTT. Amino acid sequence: CSARANPDRGTEAFF.

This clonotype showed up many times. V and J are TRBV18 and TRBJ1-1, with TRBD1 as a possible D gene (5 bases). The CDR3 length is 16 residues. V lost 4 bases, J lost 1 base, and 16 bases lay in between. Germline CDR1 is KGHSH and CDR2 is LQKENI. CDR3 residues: CASSRRQPTGNTEAFF. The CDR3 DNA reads TGTGCCAGCTCACGTAGACAGCCCACTGGGAACACTGAAGCTTTCTTT.

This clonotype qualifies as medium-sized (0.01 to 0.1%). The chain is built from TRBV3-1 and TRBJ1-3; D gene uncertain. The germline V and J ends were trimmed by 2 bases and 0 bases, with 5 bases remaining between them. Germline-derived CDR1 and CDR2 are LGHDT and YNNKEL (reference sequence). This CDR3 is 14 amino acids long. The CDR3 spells CASSQSHSGNTIYF. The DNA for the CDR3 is TGTGCCAGCAGCCAAAGTCACTCTGGAAACACCATATATTTT.

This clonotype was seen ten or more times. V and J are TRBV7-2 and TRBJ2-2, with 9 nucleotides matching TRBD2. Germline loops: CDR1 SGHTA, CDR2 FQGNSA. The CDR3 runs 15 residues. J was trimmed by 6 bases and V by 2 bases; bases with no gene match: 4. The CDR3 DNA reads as TGTGCCAGCAGCTTATGGGCGGGAGGGCCCGGGGAGCTGTTTTTT. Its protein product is CASSLWAGGPGELFF.

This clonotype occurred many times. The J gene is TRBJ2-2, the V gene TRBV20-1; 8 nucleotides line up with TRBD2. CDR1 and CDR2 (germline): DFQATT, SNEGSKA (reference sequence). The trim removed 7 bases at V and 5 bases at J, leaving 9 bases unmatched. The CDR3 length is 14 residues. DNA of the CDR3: TGCAGTGTCCCCGGGGGGGCAGTAACCGGGGAGCTGTTTTTT. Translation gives CSVPGGAVTGELFF.

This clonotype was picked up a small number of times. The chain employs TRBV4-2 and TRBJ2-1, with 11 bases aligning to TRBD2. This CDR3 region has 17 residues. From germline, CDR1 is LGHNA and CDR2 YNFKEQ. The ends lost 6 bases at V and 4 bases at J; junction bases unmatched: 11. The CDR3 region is CASSERSTSGIYNEQFF. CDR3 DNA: TGTGCCAGCAGTGAACGTTCGACTAGCGGGATTTACAATGAGCAGTTCTTC.

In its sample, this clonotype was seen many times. This chain's CDR3 is CASRLAGAKNIQYF. In nucleotides, the CDR3 is TGTGCCAGCCGACTAGCGGGAGCCAAAAACATTCAGTACTTC. The V and J genes are TRBV27 and TRBJ2-4; 10 nucleotides match TRBD2. This CDR3 comprises 14 residues. Looked up from germline, CDR1 is MNHEY and CDR2 is SMNVEV (reference sequence). Germline trimming cut 8 bases from V and 0 bases from J; bases unmatched to any gene: 1.

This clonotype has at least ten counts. The chain's CDR3 is CASSLYRLAGERDTQYF. CDR3 bases: TGTGCCAGCAGCCTCTACCGACTAGCGGGGGAACGGGATACGCAGTATTTT. The chain is built from TRBV7-9 and TRBJ2-3, with 12 nucleotides matching TRBD2. Per the germline V gene, CDR1 is SEHNR and CDR2 is FQNEAQ (reference sequence). This CDR3 is 17 amino acids long. Trimming cost V 5 bases and J 6 bases; bases outside gene matches: 12. Complete variable domain (other parts from reference TRBV7-9 and TRBJ2-3): DTGVSQNPRHKITKRGQNVTFRCDPISEHNRLYWYRQTLGQGPEFLTYFQNEAQLEKSRLLSDRFSAERPKGSFSTLEIQRTEQGDSAMYLCASSLYRLAGERDTQYFGPGTRLTVL.

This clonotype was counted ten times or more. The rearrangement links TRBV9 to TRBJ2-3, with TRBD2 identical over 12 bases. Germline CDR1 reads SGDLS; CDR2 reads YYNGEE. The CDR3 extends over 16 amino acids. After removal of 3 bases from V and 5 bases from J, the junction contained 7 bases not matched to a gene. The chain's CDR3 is CASSARLAGARDTQYF. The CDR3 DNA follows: TGTGCCAGCAGCGCGAGACTAGCGGGAGCGAGAGATACGCAGTATTTT.

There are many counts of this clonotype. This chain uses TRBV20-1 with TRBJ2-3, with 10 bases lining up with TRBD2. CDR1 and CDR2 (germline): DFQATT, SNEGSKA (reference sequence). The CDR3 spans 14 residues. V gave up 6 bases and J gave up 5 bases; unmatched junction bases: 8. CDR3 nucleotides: TGCAGTGCGTTCGGGACTAGCGCGGGAGATACGCAGTATTTT. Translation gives CSAFGTSAGDTQYF.

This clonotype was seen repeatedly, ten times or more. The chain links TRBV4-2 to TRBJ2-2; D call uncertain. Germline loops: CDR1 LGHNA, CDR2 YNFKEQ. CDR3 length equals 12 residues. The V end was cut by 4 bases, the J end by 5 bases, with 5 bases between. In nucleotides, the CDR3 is TGTGCCAGCAGCCGAACTACCGGGGAGCTGTTTTTT. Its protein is CASSRTTGELFF.

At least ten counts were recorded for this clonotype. The CDR3 spells CASSPGQERYGYTF. CDR3 bases: TGTGCCAGCAGTCCGGGACAGGAACGTTATGGCTACACCTTC. This chain uses TRBV28 with TRBJ1-2; 8 nucleotides agree with TRBD1. From germline, CDR1 is MDHEN and CDR2 SYDVKM. This CDR3 comprises 14 residues. Trimming at V came to 5 bases and at J to 5 bases, leaving 7 bases not matched to a gene.

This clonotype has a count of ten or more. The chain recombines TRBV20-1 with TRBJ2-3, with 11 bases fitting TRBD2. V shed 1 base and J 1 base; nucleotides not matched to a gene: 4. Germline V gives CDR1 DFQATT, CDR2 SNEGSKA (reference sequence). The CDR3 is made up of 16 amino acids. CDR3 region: CSARARLAGRTDTQYF. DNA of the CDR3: TGCAGTGCTAGAGCCCGACTAGCGGGACGCACAGATACGCAGTATTTT.

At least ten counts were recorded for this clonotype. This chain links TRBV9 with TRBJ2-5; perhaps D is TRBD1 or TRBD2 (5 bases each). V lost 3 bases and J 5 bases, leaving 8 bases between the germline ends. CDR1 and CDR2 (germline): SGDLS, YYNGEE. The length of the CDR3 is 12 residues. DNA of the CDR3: TGTGCCAGCAGCGCCTGGGACGAGACCCAGTACTTC. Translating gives CASSAWDETQYF.

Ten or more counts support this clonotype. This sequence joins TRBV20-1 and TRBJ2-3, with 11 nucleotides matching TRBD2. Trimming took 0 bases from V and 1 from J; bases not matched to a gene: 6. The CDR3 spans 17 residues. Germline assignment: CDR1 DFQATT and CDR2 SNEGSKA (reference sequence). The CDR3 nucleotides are TGCAGTGCTAGAGATCACACTAGCGGGAGTGGCACAGATACGCAGTATTTT. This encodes CSARDHTSGSGTDTQYF.

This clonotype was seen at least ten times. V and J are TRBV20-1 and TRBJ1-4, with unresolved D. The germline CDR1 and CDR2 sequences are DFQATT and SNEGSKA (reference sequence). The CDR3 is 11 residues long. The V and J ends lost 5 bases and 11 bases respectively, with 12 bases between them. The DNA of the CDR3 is TGCAGTGCTCCCGTGGGTGGGAAACTGTTTTTT. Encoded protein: CSAPVGGKLFF.

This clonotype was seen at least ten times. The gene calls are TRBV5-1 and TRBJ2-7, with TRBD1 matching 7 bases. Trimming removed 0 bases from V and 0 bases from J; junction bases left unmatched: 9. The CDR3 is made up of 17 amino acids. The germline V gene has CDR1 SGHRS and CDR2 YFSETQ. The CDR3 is CASSLAPGTVSSYEQYF. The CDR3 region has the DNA TGCGCCAGCAGCTTGGCCCCCGGGACAGTGAGCTCCTACGAGCAGTACTTC.

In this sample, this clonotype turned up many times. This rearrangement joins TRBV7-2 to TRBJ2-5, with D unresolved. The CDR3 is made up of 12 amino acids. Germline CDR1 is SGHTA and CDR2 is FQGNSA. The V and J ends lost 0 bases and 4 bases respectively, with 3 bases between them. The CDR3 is CASSLAGETQYF. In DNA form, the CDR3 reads TGTGCCAGCAGCTTAGCGGGAGAGACCCAGTACTTC.

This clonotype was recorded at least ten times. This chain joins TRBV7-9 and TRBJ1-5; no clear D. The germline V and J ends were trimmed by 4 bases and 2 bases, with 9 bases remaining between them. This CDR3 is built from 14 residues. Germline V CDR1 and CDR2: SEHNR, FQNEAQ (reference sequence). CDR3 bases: TGTGCCAGCAGCTACACGACGGGCAATCAGCCCCAGCATTTT. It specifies CASSYTTGNQPQHF.

The CDR3 here is CASSPGPRGLWEKLFF. For the CDR3, the DNA is TGTGCCAGCAGCCCGGGGCCCCGAGGGTTGTGGGAAAAACTGTTTTTT. V and J are TRBV4-2 and TRBJ1-4; TRBD1 might be the D (5 bases). V dropped 4 bases and J dropped 8 bases, with 20 bases sitting between them. This CDR3 has 16 residues. From germline, CDR1 is LGHNA and CDR2 YNFKEQ.

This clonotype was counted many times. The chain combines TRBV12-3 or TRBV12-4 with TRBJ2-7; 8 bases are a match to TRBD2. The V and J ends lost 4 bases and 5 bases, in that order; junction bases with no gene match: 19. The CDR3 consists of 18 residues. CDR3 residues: CASSSSGRTSLIADEQYF. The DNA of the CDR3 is TGTGCCAGCAGTTCATCGGGACGGACTAGCCTAATAGCCGACGAGCAGTACTTC.

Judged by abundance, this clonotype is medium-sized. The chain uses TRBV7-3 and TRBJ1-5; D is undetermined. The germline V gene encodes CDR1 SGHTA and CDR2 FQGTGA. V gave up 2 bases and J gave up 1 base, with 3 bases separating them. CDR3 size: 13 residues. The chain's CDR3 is CASSLRSNQPQHF. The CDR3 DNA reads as TGTGCCAGCAGCTTACGGAGCAATCAGCCCCAGCATTTT.

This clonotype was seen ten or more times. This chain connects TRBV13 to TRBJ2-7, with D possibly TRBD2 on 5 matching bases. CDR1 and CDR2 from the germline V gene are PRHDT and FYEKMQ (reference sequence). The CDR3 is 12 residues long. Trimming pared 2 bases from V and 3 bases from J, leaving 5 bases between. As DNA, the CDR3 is TGTGCCAGCAGCTTACGGGACTACGAGCAGTACTTC. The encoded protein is CASSLRDYEQYF.

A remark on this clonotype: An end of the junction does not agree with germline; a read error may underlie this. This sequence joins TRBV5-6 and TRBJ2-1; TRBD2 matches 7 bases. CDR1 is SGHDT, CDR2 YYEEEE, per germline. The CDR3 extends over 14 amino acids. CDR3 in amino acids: CAISLGLAGVEQFF. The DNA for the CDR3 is TGTGCCATCAGCCTCGGGCTCGCGGGAGTGGAGCAGTTCTTC.